This T cell receptor (beta chain) comes out of a study of blood T cell repertoires in COVID-19. Study overall: There were acute and convalescent COVID-19 samples, and they came from the United States, Italy and Spain. Sources were T cells, B-cell-depleted T cells, or PBMCs; the material itself was cDNA or gDNA.

Germline CDR1 reads SEHNR; CDR2 reads FQNEAQ (reference sequence). The CDR3 has 16 residues. Trimming cost V 7 bases and J 5 bases, with 21 bases left between them. A single count supports this clone. Methods used by the authors: Reference gene primer amplification gave estimated nucleated cell counts. Using immunoSEQ multiplex PCR, the repertoire was profiled, and TCRdb retains in-frame clones only, with some absent. V, J and clone size reflect that table, while D and trimming were determined from the DNA. The sample yields 70,000 or so clones, about 85% seen once. The genes are TRBV7-9 and TRBJ2-1; the D gene is possibly TRBD2 (5 bases). The sequenced sample consisted of peripheral blood. The clonotype comes from a man between 65 and 85 years old with active COVID-19. CDR3 loop: CASTPRVRDPHNEQFF. The CDR3 bases are TGTGCCAGCACCCCTAGGGTCCGGGATCCACACAATGAGCAGTTCTTC. The full variable domain, rest sourced from reference TRBV7-9 and TRBJ2-1, is DTGVSQNPRHKITKRGQNVTFRCDPISEHNRLYWYRQTLGQGPEFLTYFQNEAQLEKSRLLSDRFSAERPKGSFSTLEIQRTEQGDSAMYLCASTPRVRDPHNEQFFGPGTRLTVL.